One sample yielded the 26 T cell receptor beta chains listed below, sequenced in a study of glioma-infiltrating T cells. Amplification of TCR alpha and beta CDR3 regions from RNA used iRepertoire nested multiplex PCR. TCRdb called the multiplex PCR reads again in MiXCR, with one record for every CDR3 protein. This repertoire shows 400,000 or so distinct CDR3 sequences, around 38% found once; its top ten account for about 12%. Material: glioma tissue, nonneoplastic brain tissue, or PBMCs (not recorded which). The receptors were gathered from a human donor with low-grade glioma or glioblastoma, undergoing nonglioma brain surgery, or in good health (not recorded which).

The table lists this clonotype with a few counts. CDR3 bases: TGTGCCAGCACCTATCACTTCAGGGGGACTGGAAACACCATATATTTT. Translated: CASTYHFRGTGNTIYF. This chain joins TRBV27 and TRBJ1-3, with 7 nucleotides matching TRBD1. This CDR3 has 16 amino acids. V shed 7 bases, J shed 2 bases, and the junction held 11 bases outside the gene matches. The germline V gene encodes CDR1 MNHEY and CDR2 SMNVEV (reference sequence).

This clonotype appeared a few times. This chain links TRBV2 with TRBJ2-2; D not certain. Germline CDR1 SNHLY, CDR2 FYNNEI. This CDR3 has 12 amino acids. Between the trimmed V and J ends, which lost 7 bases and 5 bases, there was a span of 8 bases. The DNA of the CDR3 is TGTGCCAGCACCTCATGGACCGGGGAGCTGTTTTTT. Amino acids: CASTSWTGELFF.

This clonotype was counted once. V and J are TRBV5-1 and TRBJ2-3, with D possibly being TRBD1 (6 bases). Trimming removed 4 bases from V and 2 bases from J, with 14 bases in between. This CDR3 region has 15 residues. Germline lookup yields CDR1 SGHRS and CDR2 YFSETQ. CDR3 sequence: CASSLLPGHTDTQYF. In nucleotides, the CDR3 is TGCGCCAGCAGCCTTCTTCCGGGACACACAGATACGCAGTATTTT. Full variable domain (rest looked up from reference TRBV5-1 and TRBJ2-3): KAGVTQTPRYLIKTRGQQVTLSCSPISGHRSVSWYQQTPGQGLQFLFEYFSETQRNKGNFPGRFSGRQFSNSRSEMNVSTLELGDSALYLCASSLLPGHTDTQYFGPGTRLTVL.

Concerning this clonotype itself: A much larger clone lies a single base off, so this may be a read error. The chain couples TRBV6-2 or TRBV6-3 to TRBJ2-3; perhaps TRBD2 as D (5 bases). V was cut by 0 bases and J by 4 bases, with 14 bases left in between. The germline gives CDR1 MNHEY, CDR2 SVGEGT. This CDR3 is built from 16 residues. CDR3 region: CASSYSVGKGADTQYF. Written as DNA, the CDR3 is TGTGCCAGCAGTTACTCGGTCGGGAAAGGAGCAGATACGCAGTATTTT.

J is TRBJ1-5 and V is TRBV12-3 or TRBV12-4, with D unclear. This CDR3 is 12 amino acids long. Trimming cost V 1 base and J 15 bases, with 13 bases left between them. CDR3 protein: CASSLEHNLRHF. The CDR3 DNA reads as TGTGCCAGCAGTTTAGAACACAACCTGAGGCATTTT.

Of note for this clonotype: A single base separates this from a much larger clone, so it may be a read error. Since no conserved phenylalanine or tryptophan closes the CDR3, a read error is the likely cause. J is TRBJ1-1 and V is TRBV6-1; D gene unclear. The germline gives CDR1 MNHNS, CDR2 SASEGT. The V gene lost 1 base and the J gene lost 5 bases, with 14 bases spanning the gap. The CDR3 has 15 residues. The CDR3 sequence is CASSEGAGWNTEAFL. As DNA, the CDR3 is TGTGCCAGCAGTGAAGGCGCGGGGTGGAATACTGAAGCTTTCCTT.

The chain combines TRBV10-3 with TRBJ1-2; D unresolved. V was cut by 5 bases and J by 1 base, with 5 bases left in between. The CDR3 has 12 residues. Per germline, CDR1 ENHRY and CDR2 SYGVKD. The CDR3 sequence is CAISRDNYGYTF. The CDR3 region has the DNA TGTGCCATCAGTAGGGATAACTATGGCTACACCTTC.

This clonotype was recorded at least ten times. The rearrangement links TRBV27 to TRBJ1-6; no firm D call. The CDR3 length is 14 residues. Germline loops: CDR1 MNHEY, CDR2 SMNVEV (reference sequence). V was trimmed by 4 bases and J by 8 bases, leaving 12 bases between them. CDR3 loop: CASSYLGFDSPLHF. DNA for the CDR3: TGTGCCAGCAGTTACTTGGGTTTTGATTCACCCCTCCACTTT.

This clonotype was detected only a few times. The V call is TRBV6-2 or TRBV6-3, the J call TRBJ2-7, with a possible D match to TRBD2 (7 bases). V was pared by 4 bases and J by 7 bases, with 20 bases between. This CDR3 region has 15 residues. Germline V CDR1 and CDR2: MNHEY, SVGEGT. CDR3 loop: CASSSQGGGQEEQYF. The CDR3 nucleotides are TGTGCCAGCAGTTCACAAGGGGGGGGGCAGGAGGAGCAGTACTTC.

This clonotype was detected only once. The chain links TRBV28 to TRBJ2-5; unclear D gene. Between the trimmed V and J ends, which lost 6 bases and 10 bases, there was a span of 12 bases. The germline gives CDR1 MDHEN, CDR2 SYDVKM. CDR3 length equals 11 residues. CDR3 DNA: TGTGCCAGCAGCTCGTGGCGGCTCCAGTACTTC. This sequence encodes CASSSWRLQYF.

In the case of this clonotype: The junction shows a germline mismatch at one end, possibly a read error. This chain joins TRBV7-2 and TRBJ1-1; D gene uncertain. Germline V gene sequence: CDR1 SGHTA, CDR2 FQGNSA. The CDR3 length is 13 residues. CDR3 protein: CAGSNGRNTEALF. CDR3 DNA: TGTGCCGGCAGCAACGGGCGGAACACTGAAGCTCTCTTT.

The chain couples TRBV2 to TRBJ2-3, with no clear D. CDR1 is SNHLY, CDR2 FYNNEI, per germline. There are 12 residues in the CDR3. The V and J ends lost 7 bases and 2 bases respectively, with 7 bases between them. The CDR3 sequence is CASKRYTDTQYF. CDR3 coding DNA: TGTGCCAGCAAACGGTACACAGATACGCAGTATTTT.

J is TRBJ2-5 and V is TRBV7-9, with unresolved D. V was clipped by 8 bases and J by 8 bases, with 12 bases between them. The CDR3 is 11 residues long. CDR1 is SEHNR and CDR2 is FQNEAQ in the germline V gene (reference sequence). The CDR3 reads CASGATPTQYF. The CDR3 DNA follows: TGTGCCAGCGGCGCTACCCCAACCCAGTACTTC.

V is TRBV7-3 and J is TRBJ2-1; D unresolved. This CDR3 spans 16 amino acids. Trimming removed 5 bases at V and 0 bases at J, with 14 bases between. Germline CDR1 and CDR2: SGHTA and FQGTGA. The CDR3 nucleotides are TGTGCCAGCAGCGTCTCTCGGAGTAGCTCCTACAATGAGCAGTTCTTC. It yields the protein CASSVSRSSSYNEQFF.

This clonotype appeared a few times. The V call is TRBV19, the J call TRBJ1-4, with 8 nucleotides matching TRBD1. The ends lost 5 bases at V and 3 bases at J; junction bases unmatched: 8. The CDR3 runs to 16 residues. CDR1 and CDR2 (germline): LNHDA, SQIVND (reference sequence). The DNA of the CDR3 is TGTGCCAGTAGTGTCGGGACAGGAATCGCTAATGAAAAACTGTTTTTT. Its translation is CASSVGTGIANEKLFF.

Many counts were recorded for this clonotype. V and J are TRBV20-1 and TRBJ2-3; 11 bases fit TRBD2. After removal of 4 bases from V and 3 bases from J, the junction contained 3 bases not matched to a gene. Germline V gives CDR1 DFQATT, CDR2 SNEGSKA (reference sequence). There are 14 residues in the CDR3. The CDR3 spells CSAISGRGTDTQYF. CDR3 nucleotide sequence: TGCAGTGCTATTAGCGGGAGGGGGACAGATACGCAGTATTTT.

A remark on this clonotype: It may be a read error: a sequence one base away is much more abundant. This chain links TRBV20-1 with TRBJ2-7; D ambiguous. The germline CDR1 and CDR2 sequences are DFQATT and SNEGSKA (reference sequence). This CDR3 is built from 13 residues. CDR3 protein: CSAKRPPSYKQYF. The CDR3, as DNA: TGCAGTGCTAAGAGACCGCCCTCCTACAAGCAGTACTTC.

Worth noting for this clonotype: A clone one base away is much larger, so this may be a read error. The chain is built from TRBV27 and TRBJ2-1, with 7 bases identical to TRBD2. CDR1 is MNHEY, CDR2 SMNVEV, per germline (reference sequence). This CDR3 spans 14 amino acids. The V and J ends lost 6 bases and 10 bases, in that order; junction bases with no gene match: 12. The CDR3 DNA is TGTGCCAGCAGAACCACGGGACTACGACGCGAGCAGTTCTTC. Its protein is CASRTTGLRREQFF.

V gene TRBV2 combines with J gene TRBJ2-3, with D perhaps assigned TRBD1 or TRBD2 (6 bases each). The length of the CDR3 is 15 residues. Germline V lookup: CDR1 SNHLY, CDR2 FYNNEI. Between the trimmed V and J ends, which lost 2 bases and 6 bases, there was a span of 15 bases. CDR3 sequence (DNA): TGTGCCAGCAGTGAAAGGGGGGCCCGCCGCGATACGCAGTATTTT. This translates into CASSERGARRDTQYF.

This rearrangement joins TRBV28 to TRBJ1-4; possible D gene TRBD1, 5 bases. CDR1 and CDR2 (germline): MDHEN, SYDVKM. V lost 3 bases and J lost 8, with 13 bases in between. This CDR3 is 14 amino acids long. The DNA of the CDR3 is TGTGCCAGCAGTTTCCCGGGGGAACGGGAAAAACTGTTTTTT. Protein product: CASSFPGEREKLFF.

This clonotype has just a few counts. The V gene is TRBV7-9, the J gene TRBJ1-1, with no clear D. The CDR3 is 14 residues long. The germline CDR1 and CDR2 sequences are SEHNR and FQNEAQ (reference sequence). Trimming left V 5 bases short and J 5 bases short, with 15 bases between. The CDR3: CASSVDGVGTEAFF. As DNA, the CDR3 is TGTGCCAGCAGCGTCGACGGTGTTGGTACTGAAGCTTTCTTT. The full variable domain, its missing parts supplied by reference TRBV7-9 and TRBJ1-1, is DTGVSQNPRHKITKRGQNVTFRCDPISEHNRLYWYRQTLGQGPEFLTYFQNEAQLEKSRLLSDRFSAERPKGSFSTLEIQRTEQGDSAMYLCASSVDGVGTEAFFGQGTRLTVV.

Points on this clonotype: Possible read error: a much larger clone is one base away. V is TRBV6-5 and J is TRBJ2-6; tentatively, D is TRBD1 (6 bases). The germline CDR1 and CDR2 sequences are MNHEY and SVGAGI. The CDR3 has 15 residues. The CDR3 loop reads CASSPRGSGSNVLTF. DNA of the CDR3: TGTGCCAGCAGCCCCAGGGGCTCTGGGTCCAACGTCCTGACTTTC.

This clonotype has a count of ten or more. This CDR3 is CASSLYLGRQETQYF. Here the CDR3 DNA reads TGTGCCAGCAGTTTATACTTGGGACGCCAAGAGACCCAGTACTTC. This chain connects TRBV27 to TRBJ2-5, with D perhaps being TRBD1 or TRBD2 (5 bases each). This CDR3 has 15 amino acids. Germline CDR1 and CDR2: MNHEY and SMNVEV (reference sequence). V shed 1 base and J shed 1 base, with 10 bases lying between them.

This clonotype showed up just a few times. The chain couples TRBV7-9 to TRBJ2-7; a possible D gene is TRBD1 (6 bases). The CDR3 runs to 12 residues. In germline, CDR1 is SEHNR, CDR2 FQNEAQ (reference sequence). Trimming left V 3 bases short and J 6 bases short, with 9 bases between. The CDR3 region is CASSLPGAEQYF. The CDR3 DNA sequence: TGTGCCAGCAGCTTGCCAGGGGCCGAGCAGTACTTC.

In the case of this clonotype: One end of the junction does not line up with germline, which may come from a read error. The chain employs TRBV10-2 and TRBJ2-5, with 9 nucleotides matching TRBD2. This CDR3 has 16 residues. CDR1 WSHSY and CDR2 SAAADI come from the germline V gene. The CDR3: CATGLALGLYQETQYF. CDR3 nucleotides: TGTGCCACTGGACTAGCGTTAGGCTTGTACCAAGAGACCCAGTACTTC.

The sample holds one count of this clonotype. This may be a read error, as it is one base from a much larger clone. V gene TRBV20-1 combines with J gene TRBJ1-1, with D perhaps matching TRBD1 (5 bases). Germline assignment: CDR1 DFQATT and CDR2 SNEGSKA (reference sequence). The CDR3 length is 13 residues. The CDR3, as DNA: TGCAGTCCTAGACGACAGTTTGGGCCGTCGGCTTTCTTT. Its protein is CSPRRQFGPSAFF.